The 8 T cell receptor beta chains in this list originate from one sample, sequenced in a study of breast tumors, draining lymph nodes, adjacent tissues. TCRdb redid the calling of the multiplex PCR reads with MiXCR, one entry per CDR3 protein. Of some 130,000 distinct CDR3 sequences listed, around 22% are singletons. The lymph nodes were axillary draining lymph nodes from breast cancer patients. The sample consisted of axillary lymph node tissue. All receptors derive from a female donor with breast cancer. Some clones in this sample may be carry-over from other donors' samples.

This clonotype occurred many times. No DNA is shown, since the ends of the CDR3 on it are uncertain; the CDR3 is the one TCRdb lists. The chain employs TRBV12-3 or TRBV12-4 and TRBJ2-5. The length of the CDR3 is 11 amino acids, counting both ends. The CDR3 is CASSFLETQYF.

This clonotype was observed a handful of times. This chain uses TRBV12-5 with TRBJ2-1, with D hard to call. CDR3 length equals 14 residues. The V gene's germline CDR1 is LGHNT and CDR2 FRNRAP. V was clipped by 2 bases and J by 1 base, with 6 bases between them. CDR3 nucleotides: TGTGCTAGTGGTTTGCCCTCTTCCTACAATGAGCAGTTCTTC. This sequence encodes CASGLPSSYNEQFF.

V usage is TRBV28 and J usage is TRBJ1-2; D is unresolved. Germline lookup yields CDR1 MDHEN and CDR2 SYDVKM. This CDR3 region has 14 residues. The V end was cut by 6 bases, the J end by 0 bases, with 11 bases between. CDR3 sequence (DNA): TGTGCCAGCAGGAGACCGACGGCTAACTATGGCTACACCTTC. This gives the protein CASRRPTANYGYTF.

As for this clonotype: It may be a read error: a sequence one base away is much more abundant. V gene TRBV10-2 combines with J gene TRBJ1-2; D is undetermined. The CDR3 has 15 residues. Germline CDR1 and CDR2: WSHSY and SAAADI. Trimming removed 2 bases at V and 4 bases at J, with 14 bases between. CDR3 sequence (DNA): TGCGCCAGCAGTGAGCCGTTTGGAGTTAGCTATGGCTACACCTTC. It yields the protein CASSEPFGVSYGYTF.

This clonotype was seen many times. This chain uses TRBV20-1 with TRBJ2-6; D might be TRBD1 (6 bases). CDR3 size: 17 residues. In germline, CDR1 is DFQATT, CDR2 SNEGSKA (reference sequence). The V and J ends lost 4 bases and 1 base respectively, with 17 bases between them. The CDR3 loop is CSAKGRGSKSGANVLTF. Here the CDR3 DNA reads TGCAGTGCTAAGGGAAGGGGGTCGAAGTCTGGGGCCAACGTCCTGACTTTC.

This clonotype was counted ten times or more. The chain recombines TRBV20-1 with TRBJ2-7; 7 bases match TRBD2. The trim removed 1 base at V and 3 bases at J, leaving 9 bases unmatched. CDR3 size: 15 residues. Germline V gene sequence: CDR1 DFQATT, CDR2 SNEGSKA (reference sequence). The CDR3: CSARGARSSGYEQYF. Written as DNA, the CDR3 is TGCAGTGCTAGAGGAGCCCGATCTAGCGGCTACGAGCAGTACTTC.

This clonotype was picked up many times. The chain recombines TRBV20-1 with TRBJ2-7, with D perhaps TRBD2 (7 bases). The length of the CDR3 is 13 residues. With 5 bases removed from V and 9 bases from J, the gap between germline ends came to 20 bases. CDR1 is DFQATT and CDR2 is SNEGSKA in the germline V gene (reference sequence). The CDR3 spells CSAGGGPTGMQYF. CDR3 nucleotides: TGCAGTGCTGGGGGGGGGCCCACAGGGATGCAGTACTTC.

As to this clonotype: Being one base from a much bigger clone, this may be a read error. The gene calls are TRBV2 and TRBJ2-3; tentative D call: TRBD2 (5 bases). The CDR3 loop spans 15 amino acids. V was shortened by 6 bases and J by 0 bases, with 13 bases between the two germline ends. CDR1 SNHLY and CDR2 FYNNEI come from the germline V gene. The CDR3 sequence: CASSSGGLSTDTQYF. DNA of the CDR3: TGTGCCAGCAGCTCAGGCGGACTCAGCACAGATACGCAGTATTTT.